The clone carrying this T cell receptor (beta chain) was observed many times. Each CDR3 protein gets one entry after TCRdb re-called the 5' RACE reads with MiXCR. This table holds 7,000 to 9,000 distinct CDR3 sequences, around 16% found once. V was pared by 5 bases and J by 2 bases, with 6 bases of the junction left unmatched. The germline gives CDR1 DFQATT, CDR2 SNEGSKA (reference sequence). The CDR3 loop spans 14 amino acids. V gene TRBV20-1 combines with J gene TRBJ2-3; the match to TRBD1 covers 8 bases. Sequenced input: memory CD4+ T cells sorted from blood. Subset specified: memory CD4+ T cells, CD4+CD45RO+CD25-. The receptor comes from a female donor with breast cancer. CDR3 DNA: TGCAGTGCTCCCCGGGACAGGTACACAGATACGCAGTATTTT. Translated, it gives CSAPRDRYTDTQYF.